Sequencing of this T cell receptor beta chain was carried out in a study of T-cell reconstitution after alpha-beta-depleted transplantation in children (dated by TCRdb to the mid-2010s). The study in broad terms: Using TCR repertoire profiling, the study quantitatively followed how T-cell immune reconstitution unfolded in children after TCRalphabeta/CD19-depleted allogeneic hematopoietic cell transplantation. Results and caveats for the whole study, not just this receptor: Apparently early alphabetaT-cell count recovery about two months after transplant reportedly relied on only several hundred rapidly expanded clones derived from non-depleted graft cells. The high TCRbeta diversity at day 60 in some patients was ascribed to recipient T cells and intrathymic progenitors that had survived conditioning. Over the following months the frequencies of hyperexpanded clones went down, and after one year T-cell counts and TCRbeta diversity were mostly credited to newly produced T cells.

The treatment or condition tag for this specimen amounts to: allogeneic hematopoietic cell transplantation with graft depleted of TCRalphabeta T cells and CD19 B cells. The transplant recipients were children given TCRalphabeta/CD19-depleted allogeneic hematopoietic cell grafts. This clonotype was found many times. Its cognate antigen has yet to be identified. No much larger clone is present one base from it, and per-base qualities are unavailable. Receptor amplification or capture employed PCR. Sequencing was carried out with an Illumina HiSeq 2500. To normalize quantification of the TCRbeta repertoire, the TCR libraries were built with molecular barcoding that relied on unique molecular identifiers. TCRdb's own reprocessing of the public reads used fastp at Q25 and MiXCR and kept productive beta chains. Every CDR3 protein is listed once, alongside the most common genes and DNA of its rows. This sample gives approximately 170,000 distinct CDR3 sequences in total; more than 9.5% of them show up just once. The ten largest clones capture approximately 13% of the sample.

The receptor was isolated from a boy younger than 10 with acute myeloid leukemia, due to receive a stem cell transplant. The sample here was PBMCs, taken before TCRalphabeta/CD19-depleted stem cell transplant.

The DNA is TGTGCCAGCAGCTTAGGCTGGGAGCTCACAGATACGCAGTATTTT. It translates to CASSLGWELTDTQYF. The chain uses TRBV7-8 and TRBJ2-3; the D segment could be TRBD2, given 5 matching bases. As encoded in the germline V gene, CDR1 is SGHVS while CDR2 is FQNEAQ. V is cut by 1 base and J by 2 bases, and the space between the germline ends is 10 bases. The CDR3 has 15 amino acids, counting the end cysteine and phenylalanine. Only CDR3 DNA remains: 45 bases, in frame from the first base.